A selection of T cell receptor beta chains follows, all from one sample in a study of glioma-infiltrating T cells after dendritic cell vaccination. Method: immunoSEQ multiplex PCR; TCRdb's copy keeps in-frame clones and lacks some. This sample yields roughly 83,000 clones, of which about nine tenths are seen a single time; approximately 15% belongs to the top ten. The sequences come from blood, collected before dendritic cell vaccination. The receptors derive from a human donor with glioblastoma. Both conserved end residues are trimmed from each CDR3. Fields, in order: J gene, V gene, CDR3 protein.

TRBJ1-1,TRBV6-5,ASSYRGGTEAF
TRBJ1-3,TRBV25-1,ASSELDREENTIY
TRBJ1-1,TRBV2,ASSATGGIEAF
TRBJ1-2,TRBV5-4,ASREQGAGRGYT
TRBJ2-1,TRBV7-6,ASSLRAGAGEQF
TRBJ2-1,TRBV29-1,SVRHYNEQF
TRBJ1-5,TRBV2,ASSEHWANSQPQH
TRBJ1-2,TRBV5-8,ASSIYSGGGYT
TRBJ2-7,TRBV11-3,ASALSGQGDYEQY
TRBJ1-1,TRBV18,ASSPQQNTEAF
TRBJ2-1,TRBV7-3,ASSLTLGGDEQF
TRBJ1-1,TRBV2,ASSLQGNTEAF
TRBJ2-7,TRBV9,ASSVESAGGPYEQY
TRBJ2-7,TRBV11-2,ASRKGVGRSDPYEQY
TRBJ2-2,TRBV18,ASSPLAGKNTGELF
TRBJ1-1,TRBV19,ASSFLTGVNTEAF
TRBJ2-3,TRBV9,ASSVDPRGGPDTQY
TRBJ2-7,TRBV13,ASSLGVSGTYEQY
TRBJ1-5,TRBV6-5,ASSRPGGNQPQH
TRBJ1-4,TRBV27,ASSLSAGKGEKLF
TRBJ2-1,TRBV5-1,ASSPGQGAYNEQF
TRBJ2-3,TRBV6-4,ASSNLAGGSTDTQY
TRBJ1-1,TRBV6-5,ASSYSAGGNTEAF
TRBJ2-3,TRBV7-8,ASSLETGESGDTQY
TRBJ2-7,TRBV4-1,ASSHGSGASEQY
TRBJ2-1,TRBV9,ASSVATSGRSFGEQF
TRBJ1-1,TRBV2,ASSERRVGASTEAF
TRBJ2-1,TRBV7-9,ASSRRDSQNEQF
TRBJ2-1,TRBV6-4,ASSEDTHNEQF
TRBJ1-1,TRBV30,AWSVLLGRATEAF
TRBJ2-3,TRBV5-1,ASSRTSASTDTQY
TRBJ1-1,TRBV6-5,ASSLTTNTEAF
TRBJ1-2,TRBV7-2,ASSLGSLRTGLKNGYT
TRBJ1-2,TRBV15,ATSRDLANYGYT
TRBJ1-5,TRBV27,ASSLMSGGRQPQH
TRBJ2-7,TRBV5-4,ASSPSRDRIYEQY
TRBJ1-2,TRBV5-1,ASSLVAGNLYGYT
TRBJ1-3,TRBV6-1,ASSEARGLAGNTIY
TRBJ1-4,TRBV4-1,ASSRVPPQGRGEKLF
TRBJ1-2,TRBV6-5,ASSYTPEGGGGGYT
TRBJ2-7,TRBV5-1,ASSLAYSYEQY
TRBJ2-3,TRBV6-5,ASRFRETTDTQY
TRBJ1-3,TRBV7-2,ASSLGPRGSGNTIY
TRBJ2-7,TRBV6-6,ASEAGDEQY
TRBJ2-7,TRBV4-1,ASSQMVQGAEQY
TRBJ2-7,TRBV10-2,ASRTGLRQY